A single sample is the source of the 14 T cell receptor beta chains below, sequenced in a study of T cells in Graves' hyperthyroidism and ophthalmopathy (dated by TCRdb to between 2018 and 2021). The library was made by multiplex PCR. The data were produced on an Illumina HiSeq 2000. The TCR beta CDR3 regions were amplified from the RNA transcripts. For the first round of RT-PCR on the TCR CDR3, the HTBI primer set was used together with the Qiagen OneStep RT-PCR kit. The public reads were reanalyzed by TCRdb: fastp trimming at Q25, MiXCR alignment, in-frame beta chains only. A single entry per CDR3 protein holds the most common genes and DNA from its merged rows. This sample gives hundreds of thousands of distinct CDR3 sequences in total; over 35% of them show up just once. The top ten constitute 7.5% to 9.5% of the sample. The specimen sequenced was blood. The source of these receptors is a man in his late teens or twenties with Graves' hyperthyroidism.

The chain carries TRBV28 and TRBJ1-1, with unresolved D. V lost 1 base and J lost 8, with 8 bases in between. The CDR3 sequence is 12 residues long. Looked up from germline, CDR1 is MDHEN and CDR2 is SYDVKM. CDR3 sequence (DNA): TGTGCCAGCAGTTTATTGGAAAGGGAAGCTTTCTTT. Translation gives CASSLLEREAFF.

This chain connects TRBV5-1 to TRBJ2-2, with D perhaps being TRBD1 or TRBD2 (5 bases each). V dropped 4 bases and J dropped 10 bases, with 17 bases sitting between them. Germline loops: CDR1 SGHRS, CDR2 YFSETQ. The CDR3 is 14 residues long. The CDR3 reads CASSTGLTLEELFF. DNA for the CDR3: TGCGCCAGCAGCACAGGACTTACGCTTGAGGAGCTGTTTTTT. Complete variable domain (other parts from reference TRBV5-1 and TRBJ2-2): KAGVTQTPRYLIKTRGQQVTLSCSPISGHRSVSWYQQTPGQGLQFLFEYFSETQRNKGNFPGRFSGRQFSNSRSEMNVSTLELGDSALYLCASSTGLTLEELFFGEGSRLTVL.

In its sample, this clonotype was seen many times. V gene TRBV7-8 combines with J gene TRBJ1-4; D gene unclear. The ends were cut back, 0 bases at V and 0 bases at J, with 11 bases in the middle. The CDR3 is 17 residues long. The V gene's germline CDR1 is SGHVS and CDR2 FQNEAQ. CDR3 sequence: CASSLAPIYATNEKLFF. Here the CDR3 DNA reads TGTGCCAGCAGCTTAGCGCCCATTTATGCAACTAATGAAAAACTGTTTTTT.

Concerning this clonotype: A clone one base away is much larger, so this may be a read error. The rearrangement joins TRBV5-1 to TRBJ1-2; possibly TRBD1 for D (6 bases). The germline CDR1 and CDR2 sequences are SGHRS and YFSETQ. CDR3 length equals 14 residues. In DNA, the CDR3 is TGCGCCAGCAGCCGGGACAATTTGAACTATGGCTACGCCTTC. Amino acid sequence: CASSRDNLNYGYAF.

Ten or more counts support this clonotype. The chain is built from TRBV2 and TRBJ1-1, with a tentative D call TRBD1 (5 bases). Between the trimmed V and J ends, which lost 4 bases and 2 bases, there was a span of 14 bases. Germline lookup yields CDR1 SNHLY and CDR2 FYNNEI. This CDR3 is 15 amino acids long. The CDR3 region has the DNA TGTGCCAGCAGTGCTTCCGGGACGGTAAACACTGAAGCTTTCTTT. This sequence encodes CASSASGTVNTEAFF.

This chain connects TRBV29-1 to TRBJ2-5; TRBD2 agrees at 11 bases. Germline V gene data show CDR1 as SQVTM and CDR2 as ANQGSEA. Germline trimming cut 8 bases from V and 1 base from J; bases unmatched to any gene: 6. This CDR3 is 14 amino acids long. The CDR3 protein is CSQDGLAGQETQYF. In nucleotides, the CDR3 is TGCAGCCAGGATGGACTAGCGGGCCAAGAGACCCAGTACTTC.

Turning to this clonotype: At one end the junction does not follow the germline gene, possibly because of a read error. V usage is TRBV7-3 and J usage is TRBJ1-1; D gene ambiguous. The germline V gene encodes CDR1 SGHTA and CDR2 FQGTGA. The CDR3 consists of 12 residues. The CDR3 DNA sequence: TGTGCCAGCAGCTTCGGAGAGACTGAAGCTCTCTTT. Residues: CASSFGETEALF. The whole variable domain, remainder taken from reference TRBV7-3 and TRBJ1-1, is GAGVSQTPSNKVTEKGKYVELRCDPISGHTALYWYRQSLGQGPEFLIYFQGTGAADDSGLPNDRFFAVRPEGSVSTLKIQRTERGDSAVYLCASSFGETEALFGQGTRLTVV.

The table lists this clonotype with a count of one. A much larger clone sits a single nucleotide away, making a read error possible. This chain joins TRBV19 and TRBJ1-6; 7 bases fit TRBD1. The CDR3 has 15 amino acids. V shed 10 bases, J shed 7 bases, and the junction held 13 bases outside the gene matches. Looked up from germline, CDR1 is LNHDA and CDR2 is SQIVND (reference sequence). CDR3 loop: CATGPGQGDNSPLHF. As DNA, the CDR3 is TGTGCCACTGGGCCCGGGCAGGGGGACAATTCACCCCTCCACTTT.

The chain employs TRBV29-1 and TRBJ2-2; tentatively, D is TRBD1 or TRBD2 (5 bases each). V was cut by 4 bases and J by 1 base, with 13 bases left in between. The CDR3 is 15 residues long. Germline assignment: CDR1 SQVTM and CDR2 ANQGSEA. CDR3 nucleotide sequence: TGCAGCGTTGCTGGGGCGAGCGGGAACACCGGGGAGCTGTTTTTT. This codes for CSVAGASGNTGELFF.

In its sample, this clonotype was seen many times. J is TRBJ1-2 and V is TRBV2; the D gene is possibly TRBD1 (5 bases). Trimming removed 4 bases from V and 5 bases from J, with 8 bases in between. Germline V CDR1 and CDR2: SNHLY, FYNNEI. The CDR3 sequence is 12 residues long. The CDR3 DNA is TGTGCCAGCAGTGTTAGGGGATATGGCTACACCTTC. Protein: CASSVRGYGYTF.

This chain connects TRBV14 to TRBJ2-7; D perhaps matches TRBD1 (6 bases). CDR1 and CDR2 (germline): SGHDN, FVKESK. The CDR3 is 12 residues long. Trimming removed 3 bases at V and 5 bases at J, with 8 bases between. The CDR3 nucleotides are TGTGCCAGCAGCCAGCCAGGGGACGAGCAGTACTTC. Amino acid sequence: CASSQPGDEQYF.

V and J are TRBV4-3 and TRBJ2-5; TRBD2 agrees at 15 bases. Germline-derived CDR1 and CDR2 are LGHNA and YSLEER. V dropped 6 bases and J dropped 5; count of bases not matched to a gene: 10. This CDR3 has 17 residues. The CDR3 DNA reads TGCGCCAGCAGTCCGCGGACTAGCGGGAGGGCCTGGGAGACCCAGTACTTC. This translates into CASSPRTSGRAWETQYF.

The genes are TRBV14 and TRBJ2-3; D unresolved. This CDR3 comprises 13 residues. V was clipped by 2 bases and J by 3 bases, with 6 bases between them. Per germline, CDR1 SGHDN and CDR2 FVKESK. The CDR3 coding sequence is TGTGCCAGCAGCCAAATACTGACAGATACGCAGTATTTT. This gives the protein CASSQILTDTQYF.

Note on this clonotype: This may come from a read error, since a much larger clone is one base off. Given the absence of the conserved phenylalanine or tryptophan at the CDR3 end, a read error is likely. The chain employs TRBV7-8 and TRBJ1-1; D is unresolved. This CDR3 is 13 amino acids long. Germline V CDR1 and CDR2: SGHVS, FQNEAQ. The V end was cut by 5 bases, the J end by 4 bases, with 11 bases between. CDR3 coding DNA: TGTGCCAGCAGCCATTCAGGTTTCACTGAAGCTTTCCTT. This encodes CASSHSGFTEAFL.